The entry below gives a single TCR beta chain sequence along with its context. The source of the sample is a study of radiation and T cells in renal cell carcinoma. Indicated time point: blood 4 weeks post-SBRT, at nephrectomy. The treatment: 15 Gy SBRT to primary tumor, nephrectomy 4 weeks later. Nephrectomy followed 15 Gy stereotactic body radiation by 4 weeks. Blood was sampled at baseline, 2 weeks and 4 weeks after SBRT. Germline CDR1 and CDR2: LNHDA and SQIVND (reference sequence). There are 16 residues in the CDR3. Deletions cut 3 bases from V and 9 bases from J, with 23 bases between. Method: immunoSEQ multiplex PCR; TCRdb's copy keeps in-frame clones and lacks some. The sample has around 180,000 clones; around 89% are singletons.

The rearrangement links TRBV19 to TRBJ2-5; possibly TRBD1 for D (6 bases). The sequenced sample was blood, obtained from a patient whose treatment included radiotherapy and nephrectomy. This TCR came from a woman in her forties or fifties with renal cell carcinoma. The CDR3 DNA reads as TGTGCCAGTAGTATTTCCCCAAGACAGGTCCAGGAGGCCCAGTACTTC. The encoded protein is CASSISPRQVQEAQYF.